This entry describes one T cell receptor (beta chain). Its antigen is not identified. This sample was included in a study of identical twins. Study results and caveats: Out-of-frame alpha sequences common to twins exhibited an excess of low generation probability. Models came in too low on out-of-frame TCR alpha sharing in monozygotic twins.

A single record per CDR3 protein comes from TCRdb applying MiXCR to the 5' RACE reads. The sample contains hundreds of thousands of distinct CDR3 sequences, 15% to 20% of which appear only once. Germline lookup yields CDR1 SGHRS and CDR2 YFSETQ. Between the trimmed V and J ends, which lost 1 base and 4 bases, there was a span of 9 bases. The CDR3 loop spans 14 amino acids. Another study also made use of these data, one on T cells expressing NK-cell markers. Per that study: The TCR beta repertoires originated in sorted CD3+CD56+NKG2C+, CD3+CD56+NKG2C- and CD3+CD56-NKG2C+ T cells. Seven sequenced donors out of eight were HCMV-seropositive, one seronegative.

The sequenced material came from PBMCs. V and J are TRBV5-1 and TRBJ1-5; the D gene is possibly TRBD1 (6 bases). This TCR was sampled from a woman aged 18-29 years in good health. CDR3 bases: TGCGCCAGCAGCTTGAAAGGGGGGAATCAGCCCCAGCATTTT. Amino acids: CASSLKGGNQPQHF.